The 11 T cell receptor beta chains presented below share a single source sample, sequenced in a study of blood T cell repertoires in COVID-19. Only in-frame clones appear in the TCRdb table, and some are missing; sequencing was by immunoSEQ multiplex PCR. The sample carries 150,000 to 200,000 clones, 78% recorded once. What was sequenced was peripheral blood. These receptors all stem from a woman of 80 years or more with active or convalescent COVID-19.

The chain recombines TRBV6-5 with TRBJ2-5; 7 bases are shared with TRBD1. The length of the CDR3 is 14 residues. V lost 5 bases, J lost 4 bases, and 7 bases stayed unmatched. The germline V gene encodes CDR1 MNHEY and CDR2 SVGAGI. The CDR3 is CASSRDSRVETQYF. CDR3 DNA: TGTGCCAGCAGTCGGGACAGCAGGGTAGAGACCCAGTACTTC.

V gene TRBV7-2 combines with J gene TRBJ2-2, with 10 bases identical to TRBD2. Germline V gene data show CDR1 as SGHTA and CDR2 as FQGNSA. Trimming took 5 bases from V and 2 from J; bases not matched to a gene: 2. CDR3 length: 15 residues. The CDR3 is CASSQRGGNTGELFF. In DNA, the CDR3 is TGTGCCAGCAGCCAGCGGGGGGGCAACACCGGGGAGCTGTTTTTT.

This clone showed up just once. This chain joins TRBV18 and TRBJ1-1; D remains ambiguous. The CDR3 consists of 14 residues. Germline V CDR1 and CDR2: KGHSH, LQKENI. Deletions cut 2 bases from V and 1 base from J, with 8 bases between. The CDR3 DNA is TGTGCCAGCTCACCAAGTGGAGCGAACACTGAAGCTTTCTTT. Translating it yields CASSPSGANTEAFF.

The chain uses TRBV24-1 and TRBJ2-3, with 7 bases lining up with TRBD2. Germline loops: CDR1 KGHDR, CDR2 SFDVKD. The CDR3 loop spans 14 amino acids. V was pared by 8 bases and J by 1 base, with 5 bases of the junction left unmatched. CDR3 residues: CATNPAGGTDTQYF. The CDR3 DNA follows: TGTGCCACCAACCCTGCGGGGGGCACAGATACGCAGTATTTT.

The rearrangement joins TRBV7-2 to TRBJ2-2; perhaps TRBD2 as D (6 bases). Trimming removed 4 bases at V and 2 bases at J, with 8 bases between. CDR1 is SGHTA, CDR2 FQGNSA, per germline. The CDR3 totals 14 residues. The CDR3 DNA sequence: TGTGCCAGCAGCTATAGCGGTAACACCGGGGAGCTGTTTTTT. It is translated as CASSYSGNTGELFF.

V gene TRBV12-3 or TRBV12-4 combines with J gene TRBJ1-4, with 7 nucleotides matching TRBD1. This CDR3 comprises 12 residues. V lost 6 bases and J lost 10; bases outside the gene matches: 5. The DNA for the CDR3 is TGTGCCAGCAGCCAACAGGGGCTAAAACTGTTTTTT. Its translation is CASSQQGLKLFF.

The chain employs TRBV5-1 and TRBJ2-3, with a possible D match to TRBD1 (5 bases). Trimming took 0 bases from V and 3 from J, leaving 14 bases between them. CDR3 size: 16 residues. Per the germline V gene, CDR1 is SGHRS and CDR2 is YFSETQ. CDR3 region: CASSLGPTAPTDTQYF. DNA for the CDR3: TGCGCCAGCAGCTTGGGGCCGACAGCCCCAACAGATACGCAGTATTTT.

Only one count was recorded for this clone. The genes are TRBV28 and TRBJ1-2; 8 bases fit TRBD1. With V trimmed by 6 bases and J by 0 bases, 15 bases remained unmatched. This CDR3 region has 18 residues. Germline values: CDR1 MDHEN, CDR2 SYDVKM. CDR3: CASRRRQGRGAPNYGYTF. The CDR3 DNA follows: TGTGCCAGCAGACGAAGACAGGGGAGAGGGGCACCTAACTATGGCTACACCTTC.

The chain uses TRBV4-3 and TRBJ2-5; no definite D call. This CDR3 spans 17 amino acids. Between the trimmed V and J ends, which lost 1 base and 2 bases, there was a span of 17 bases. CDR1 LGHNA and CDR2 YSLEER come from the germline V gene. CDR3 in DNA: TGCGCCAGCAGCCAAGGGCCCCAGGCCGAAGCACAAGAGACCCAGTACTTC. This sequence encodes CASSQGPQAEAQETQYF.

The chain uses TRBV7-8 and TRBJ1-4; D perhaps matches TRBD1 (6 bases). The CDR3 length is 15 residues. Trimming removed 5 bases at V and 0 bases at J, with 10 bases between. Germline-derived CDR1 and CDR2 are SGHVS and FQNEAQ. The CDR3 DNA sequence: TGTGCCAGCAGCCCCGCAGGGGCAACTAATGAAAAACTGTTTTTT. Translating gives CASSPAGATNEKLFF.

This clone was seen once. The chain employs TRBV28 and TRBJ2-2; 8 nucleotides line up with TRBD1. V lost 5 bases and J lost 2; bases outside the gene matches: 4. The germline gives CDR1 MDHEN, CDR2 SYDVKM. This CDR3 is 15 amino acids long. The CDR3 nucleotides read TGTGCCAGCAGTCGACAGGGGCGAAACACCGGGGAGCTGTTTTTT. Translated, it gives CASSRQGRNTGELFF.